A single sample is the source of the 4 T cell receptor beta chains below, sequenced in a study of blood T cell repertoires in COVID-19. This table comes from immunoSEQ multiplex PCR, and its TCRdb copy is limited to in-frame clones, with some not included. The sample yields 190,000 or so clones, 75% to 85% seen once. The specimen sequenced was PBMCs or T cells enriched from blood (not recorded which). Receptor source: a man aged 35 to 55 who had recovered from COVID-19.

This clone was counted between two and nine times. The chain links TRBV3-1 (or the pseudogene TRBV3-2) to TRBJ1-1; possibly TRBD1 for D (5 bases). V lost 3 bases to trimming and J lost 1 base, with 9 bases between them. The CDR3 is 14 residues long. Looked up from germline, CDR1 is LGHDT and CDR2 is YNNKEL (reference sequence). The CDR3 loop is CASSQAGKNTEAFF. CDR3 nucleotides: TGTGCCAGCAGCCAGGCAGGGAAGAACACTGAAGCTTTCTTT.

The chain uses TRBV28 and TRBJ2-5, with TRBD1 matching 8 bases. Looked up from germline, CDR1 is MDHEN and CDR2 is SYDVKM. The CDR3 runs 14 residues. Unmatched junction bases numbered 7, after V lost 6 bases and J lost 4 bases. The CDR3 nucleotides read TGTGCCAGCAGCGGGACAGGTCCTCCAGAGACCCAGTACTTC. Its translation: CASSGTGPPETQYF.

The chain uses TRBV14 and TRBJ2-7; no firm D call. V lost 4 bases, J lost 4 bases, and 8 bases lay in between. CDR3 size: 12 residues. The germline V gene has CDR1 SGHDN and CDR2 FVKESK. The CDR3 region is CASSPARYEQYF. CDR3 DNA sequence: TGTGCCAGCAGCCCTGCTAGGTACGAGCAGTACTTC.

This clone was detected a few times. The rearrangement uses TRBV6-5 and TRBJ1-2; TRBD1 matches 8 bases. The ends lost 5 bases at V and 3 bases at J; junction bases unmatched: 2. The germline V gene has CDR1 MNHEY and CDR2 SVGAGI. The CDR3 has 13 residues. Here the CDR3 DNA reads TGTGCCAGCAGTACAGGGGGGGACTATGGCTACACCTTC. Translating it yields CASSTGGDYGYTF.